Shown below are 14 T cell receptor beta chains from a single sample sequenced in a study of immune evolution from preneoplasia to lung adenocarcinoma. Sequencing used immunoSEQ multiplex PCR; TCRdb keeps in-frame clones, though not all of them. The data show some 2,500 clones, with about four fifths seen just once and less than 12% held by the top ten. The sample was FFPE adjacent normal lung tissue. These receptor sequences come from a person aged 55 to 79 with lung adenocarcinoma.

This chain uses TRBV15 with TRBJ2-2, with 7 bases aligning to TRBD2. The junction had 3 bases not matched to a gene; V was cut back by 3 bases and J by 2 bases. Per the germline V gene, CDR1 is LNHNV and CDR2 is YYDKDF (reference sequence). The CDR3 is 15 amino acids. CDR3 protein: CATSRLADNTGELFF. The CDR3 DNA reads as TGTGCCACCAGCAGGCTAGCGGATAACACCGGGGAGCTGTTTTTT.

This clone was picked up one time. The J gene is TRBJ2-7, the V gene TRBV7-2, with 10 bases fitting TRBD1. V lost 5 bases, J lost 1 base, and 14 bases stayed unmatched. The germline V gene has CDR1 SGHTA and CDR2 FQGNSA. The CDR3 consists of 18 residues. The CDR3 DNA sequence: TGTGCCAGCAGCAAACTGTCCGGGACAGGGGATGGGTCCTACGAGCAGTACTTC. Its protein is CASSKLSGTGDGSYEQYF. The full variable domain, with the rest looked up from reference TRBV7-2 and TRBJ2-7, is GAGVSQSPSNKVTEKGKDVELRCDPISGHTALYWYRQSLGQGLEFLIYFQGNSAPDKSGLPSDRFSAERTGGSVSTLTIQRTQQEDSAVYLCASSKLSGTGDGSYEQYFGPGTRLTVT.

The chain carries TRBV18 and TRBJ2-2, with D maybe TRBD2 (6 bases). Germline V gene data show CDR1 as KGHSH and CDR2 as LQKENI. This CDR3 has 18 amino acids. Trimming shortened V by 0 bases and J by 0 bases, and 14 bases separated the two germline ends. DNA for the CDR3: TGTGCCAGCTCACCACCGGCGGGGTCCGTAGCGAACACCGGGGAGCTGTTTTTT. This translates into CASSPPAGSVANTGELFF.

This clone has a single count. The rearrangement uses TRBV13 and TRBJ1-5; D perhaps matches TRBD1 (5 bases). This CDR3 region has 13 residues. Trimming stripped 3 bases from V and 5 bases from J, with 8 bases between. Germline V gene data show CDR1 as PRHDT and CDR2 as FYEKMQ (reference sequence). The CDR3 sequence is CASSLGRYQPQHF. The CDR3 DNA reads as TGTGCCAGCAGCTTGGGGCGGTATCAGCCCCAGCATTTT. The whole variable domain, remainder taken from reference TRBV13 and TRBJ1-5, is AAGVIQSPRHLIKEKRETATLKCYPIPRHDTVYWYQQGPGQDPQFLISFYEKMQSDKGSIPDRFSAQQFSDYHSELNMSSLELGDSALYFCASSLGRYQPQHFGDGTRLSIL.

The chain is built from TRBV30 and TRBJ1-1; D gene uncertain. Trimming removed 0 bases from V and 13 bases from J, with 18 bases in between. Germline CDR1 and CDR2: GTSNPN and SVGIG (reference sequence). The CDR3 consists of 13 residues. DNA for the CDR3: TGTGCCTGGAGTGTTGAATTGAAGGGAAGAGGTTTCTTT. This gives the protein CAWSVELKGRGFF.

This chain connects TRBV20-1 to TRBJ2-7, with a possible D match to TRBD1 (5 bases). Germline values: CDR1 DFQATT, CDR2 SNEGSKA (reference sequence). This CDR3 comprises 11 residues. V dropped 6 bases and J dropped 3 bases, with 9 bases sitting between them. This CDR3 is CSASRDYEQYF. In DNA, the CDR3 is TGCAGTGCGAGCAGGGACTACGAGCAGTACTTC.

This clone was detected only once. Here the CDR3 DNA reads TGTGCCAGCAGCATACCGGGACAGGGACTGGGGACCCAGTACTTC. This gives the protein CASSIPGQGLGTQYF. This chain joins TRBV5-6 and TRBJ2-5; 9 nucleotides align to TRBD1. The CDR3 is 15 residues long. Germline V CDR1 and CDR2: SGHDT, YYEEEE. V shed 4 bases, J shed 7 bases, and the junction held 11 bases outside the gene matches.

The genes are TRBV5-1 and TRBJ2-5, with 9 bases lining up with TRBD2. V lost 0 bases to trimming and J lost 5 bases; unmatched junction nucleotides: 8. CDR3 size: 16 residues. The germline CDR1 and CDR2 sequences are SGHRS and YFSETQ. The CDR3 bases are TGCGCCAGCAGCTTGGTGGCGGGGGGGCCGTGGGAGACCCAGTACTTC. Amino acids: CASSLVAGGPWETQYF.

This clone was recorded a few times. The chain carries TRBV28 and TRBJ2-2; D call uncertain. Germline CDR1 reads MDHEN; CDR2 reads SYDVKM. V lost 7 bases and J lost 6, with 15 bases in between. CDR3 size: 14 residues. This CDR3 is CASTPSSRAGELFF. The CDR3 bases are TGTGCCAGCACCCCCTCCTCTCGGGCCGGGGAGCTGTTTTTT.

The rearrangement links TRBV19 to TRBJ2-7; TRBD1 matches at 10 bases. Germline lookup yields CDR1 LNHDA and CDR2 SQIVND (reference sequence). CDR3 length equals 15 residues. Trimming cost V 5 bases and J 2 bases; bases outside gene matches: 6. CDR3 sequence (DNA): TGTGCCAGTAGTCCCCTGGGGACAGGGGCCTACGAGCAGTACTTC. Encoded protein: CASSPLGTGAYEQYF.

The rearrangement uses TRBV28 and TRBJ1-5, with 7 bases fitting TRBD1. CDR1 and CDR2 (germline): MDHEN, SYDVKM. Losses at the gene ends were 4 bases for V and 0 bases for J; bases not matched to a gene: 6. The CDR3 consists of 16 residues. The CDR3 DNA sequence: TGTGCCAGCAGTTCAAAGGGGGCTCGTAGCAATCAGCCCCAGCATTTT. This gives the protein CASSSKGARSNQPQHF.

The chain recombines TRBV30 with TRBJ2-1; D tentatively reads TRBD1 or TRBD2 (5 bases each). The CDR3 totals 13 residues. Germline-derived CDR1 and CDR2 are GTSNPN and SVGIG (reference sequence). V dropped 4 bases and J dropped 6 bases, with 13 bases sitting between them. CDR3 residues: CAWISGQGNEQFF. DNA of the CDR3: TGTGCCTGGATCTCGGGGCAGGGCAATGAGCAGTTCTTC. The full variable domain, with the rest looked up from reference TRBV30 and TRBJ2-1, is SQTIHQWPATLVQPVGSPLSLECTVEGTSNPNLYWYRQAAGRGLQLLFYSVGIGQISSEVPQNLSASRPQDRQFILSSKKLLLSDSGFYLCAWISGQGNEQFFGPGTRLTVL.

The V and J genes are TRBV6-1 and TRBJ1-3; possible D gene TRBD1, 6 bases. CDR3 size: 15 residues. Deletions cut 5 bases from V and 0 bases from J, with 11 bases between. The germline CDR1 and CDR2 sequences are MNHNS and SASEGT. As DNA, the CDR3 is TGTGCCAGCAGTCCACAGGGCGACTCTGGAAACACCATATATTTT. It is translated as CASSPQGDSGNTIYF.

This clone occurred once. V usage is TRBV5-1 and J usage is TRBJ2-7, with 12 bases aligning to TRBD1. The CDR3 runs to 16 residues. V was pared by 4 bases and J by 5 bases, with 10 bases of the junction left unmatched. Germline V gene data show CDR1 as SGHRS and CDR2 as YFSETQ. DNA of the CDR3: TGCGCCAGCAGCGCATCTCCGGGACAGGGGGCAAACGAGCAGTACTTC. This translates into CASSASPGQGANEQYF.